This record looks at one TCR beta chain sequence and its context. Chemo-refractory metastatic non-small-cell lung cancer patients were treated with focal radiation plus CTLA-4 blockade with ipilimumab. Some clones are missing from TCRdb's copy, which holds only in-frame ones; the method was immunoSEQ multiplex PCR. The data show around 77,000 clones, with roughly 80% seen just once and approximately 10% held by the top ten. This specimen belongs to a study of radiotherapy plus CTLA-4 blockade in lung cancer. This CDR3 contains 15 residues. Per germline, CDR1 SGHRS and CDR2 YFSETQ. The ends were cut back, 4 bases at V and 2 bases at J, with 16 bases in the middle.

This chain uses TRBV5-1 with TRBJ2-7; D remains unclear. The sample here was peripheral blood, taken from a patient treated with radiotherapy plus ipilimumab. The clonotype was recovered from a human donor with non-small cell lung cancer whose response to radiotherapy plus ipilimumab could not be evaluated. The CDR3 nucleotides read TGCGCCAGCAGCCCCATCATTGACAAAACCTACGAGCAGTACTTC. Residues: CASSPIIDKTYEQYF.